The 8 T cell receptor beta chains presented below share a single source sample, sequenced in a study of T cells after yellow fever vaccination. From the 5' RACE reads, TCRdb called clonotypes with MiXCR, one entry per CDR3 protein. The sample gives 200,000 to 250,000 distinct CDR3 sequences, approximately 3% of which show up once; approximately 3.5% is in the top ten. The sequences come from CD4+ T cells sorted from PBMCs, collected 10 days after the yellow fever booster vaccination. All receptors derive from a man aged 18 to 35 who received the YFV17D yellow fever vaccine.

Only a few counts were recorded for this clonotype. The chain employs TRBV7-6 and TRBJ1-1; D is unresolved. Trimming took off 2 bases at V and 0 bases at J, with 10 bases between the two ends. Looked up from germline, CDR1 is SGHVS and CDR2 is FNYEAQ. There are 15 residues in the CDR3. CDR3: CASSLTEALNTEAFF. CDR3 bases: TGTGCCAGCAGCTTAACGGAGGCTCTGAACACTGAAGCTTTCTTT.

Only a few counts were recorded for this clonotype. The chain recombines TRBV27 with TRBJ1-4, with no clear D. This CDR3 has 13 residues. V gave up 1 base and J gave up 10 bases, with 10 bases separating them. Germline V gene lookup returns CDR1 MNHEY and CDR2 SMNVEV (reference sequence). The chain's CDR3 is CASSLYGDGKLFF. DNA for the CDR3: TGTGCCAGCAGTTTATATGGGGATGGAAAACTGTTTTTT.

The sample holds many counts of this clonotype. The gene calls are TRBV4-3 and TRBJ2-1; 14 bases are shared with TRBD2. The ends lost 2 bases at V and 0 bases at J; junction bases unmatched: 9. The CDR3 covers 20 residues. CDR1 and CDR2 from the germline V gene are LGHNA and YSLEER. The CDR3: CASSQYQTSGGVYSYNEQFF. CDR3 nucleotide sequence: TGCGCCAGCAGCCAATACCAGACTAGCGGGGGGGTCTACTCCTACAATGAGCAGTTCTTC.

This clonotype was counted at least ten times. This sequence joins TRBV20-1 and TRBJ2-7, with a tentative D call TRBD2 (7 bases). Trimming stripped 2 bases from V and 5 bases from J, with 16 bases between. CDR3 length: 14 amino acids. From germline, CDR1 is DFQATT and CDR2 SNEGSKA (reference sequence). Here the CDR3 reads CSARIPGGHDEQYF. CDR3 DNA sequence: TGCAGTGCTAGAATCCCGGGGGGACATGACGAGCAGTACTTC.

In its sample, this clonotype was seen a few times. V and J are TRBV21-1 and TRBJ2-2; the table's TRBD2 call for D was not verified on the DNA. TRBV21-1 is deemed a pseudogene. CDR3 length: 16 amino acids. The CDR3 DNA reads TGTGCCAGCACCGGTTGGACTAGCGGGCTCACCGGGGAGCTGTTTTTT. It yields the protein CASTGWTSGLTGELFF.

The J gene is TRBJ1-6, the V gene TRBV5-6; D is uncertain. V was shortened by 1 base and J by 4 bases, with 12 bases between the two germline ends. CDR3 size: 16 residues. Germline V CDR1 and CDR2: SGHDT, YYEEEE. The DNA of the CDR3 is TGTGCCAGCAGCTTGTACTCGGCCGGTTATAATTCACCCCTCCACTTT. Translation gives CASSLYSAGYNSPLHF.

This chain connects TRBV9 to TRBJ2-2, with D unclear. Germline CDR1 is SGDLS and CDR2 is YYNGEE. V lost 4 bases and J 4 bases, leaving 14 bases between the germline ends. This CDR3 is built from 15 residues. The CDR3 DNA reads TGTGCCAGCAGCCTCGGACCACTGGGCACCGGGGAGCTGTTTTTT. As protein: CASSLGPLGTGELFF.

This clonotype has just a few counts. The chain employs TRBV7-2 and TRBJ2-7; TRBD2 matches 15 bases. This CDR3 is 16 amino acids long. V trimming: 5 bases; J trimming: 4 bases; junction bases outside the gene matches: 6. Germline V gene data show CDR1 as SGHTA and CDR2 as FQGNSA. Here the CDR3 reads CASSPWTSGGAYEQYF. CDR3 nucleotide sequence: TGTGCCAGCAGCCCTTGGACTAGCGGGGGGGCTTACGAGCAGTACTTC.